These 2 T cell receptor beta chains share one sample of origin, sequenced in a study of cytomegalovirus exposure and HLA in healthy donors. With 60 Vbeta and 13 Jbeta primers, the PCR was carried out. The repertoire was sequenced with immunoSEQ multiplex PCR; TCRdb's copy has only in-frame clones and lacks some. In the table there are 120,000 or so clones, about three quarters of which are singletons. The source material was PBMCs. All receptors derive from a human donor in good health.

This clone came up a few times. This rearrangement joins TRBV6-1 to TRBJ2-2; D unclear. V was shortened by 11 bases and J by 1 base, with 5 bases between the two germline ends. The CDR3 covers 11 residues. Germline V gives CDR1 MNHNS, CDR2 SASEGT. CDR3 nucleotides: TGTGCCGCCGGGAACACCGGGGAGCTGTTTTTT. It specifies CAAGNTGELFF.

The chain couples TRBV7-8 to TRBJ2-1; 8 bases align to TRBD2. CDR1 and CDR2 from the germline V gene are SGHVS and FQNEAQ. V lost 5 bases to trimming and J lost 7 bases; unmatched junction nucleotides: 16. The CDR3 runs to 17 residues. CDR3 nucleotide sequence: TGTGCCAGCAGCCTTATTTGGCGGGGGGTCCGAAGGAATGAGCAGTTCTTC. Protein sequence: CASSLIWRGVRRNEQFF.